What follows describes a single T cell receptor beta chain. Germline V gene data show CDR1 as MNHEY and CDR2 as SMNVEV (reference sequence). The CDR3 totals 13 residues. The junction had 6 bases not matched to a gene; V was cut back by 3 bases and J by 7 bases. Measured with immunoSEQ multiplex PCR; TCRdb has only the in-frame clones, and not every one. Among 60,000 to 75,000 clones listed, about 90% were seen once. This entry belongs to a study of T cell changes during pregnancy in multiple sclerosis. V and J are TRBV27 and TRBJ2-7; 7 bases align to TRBD2. This clonotype was obtained from a female donor with multiple sclerosis, enrolled in a pregnancy study. The sequenced sample was peripheral blood, obtained after pregnancy. The CDR3 protein is CASSFRTSGEQYF. As DNA, the CDR3 is TGTGCCAGCAGTTTCCGGACTAGTGGGGAGCAGTACTTC.